These 11 T cell receptor beta chains were all obtained from the same sample, sequenced in a study of blood T cell repertoires in COVID-19. Assay used: immunoSEQ multiplex PCR; TCRdb lists only in-frame clones, some missing. Of 200,000 to 250,000 clones listed, 79% are singletons. The material sequenced was peripheral blood. Receptors originate from a woman aged 40 to 50 with active or convalescent COVID-19.

This sequence joins TRBV7-3 and TRBJ2-5, with 9 bases matching TRBD2. Germline V lookup: CDR1 SGHTA, CDR2 FQGTGA. This CDR3 contains 16 residues. The ends lost 2 bases at V and 4 bases at J; junction bases unmatched: 8. CDR3: CASSLGRGGPPETQYF. As DNA, the CDR3 is TGTGCCAGCAGCTTAGGGCGGGGGGGCCCACCAGAGACCCAGTACTTC.

The V call is TRBV6-6, the J call TRBJ2-1, with TRBD1 matching over 8 bases. The CDR3 extends over 16 amino acids. Germline V gene lookup returns CDR1 MNHNY and CDR2 SVGAGI (reference sequence). The trim removed 7 bases at V and 3 bases at J, leaving 11 bases unmatched. DNA for the CDR3: TGTGCCAGCATCGACAGGGGACGTTCCATCTACAATGAGCAGTTCTTC. Translating it yields CASIDRGRSIYNEQFF.

The V call is TRBV28, the J call TRBJ2-5; 8 bases map to TRBD1. There are 16 residues in the CDR3. Trimming at V came to 2 bases and at J to 5 bases, leaving 10 bases not matched to a gene. Germline-derived CDR1 and CDR2 are MDHEN and SYDVKM. For the CDR3, the DNA is TGTGCCAGCAGTTTACGCCACCAGGGGGCACGGGAGACCCAGTACTTC. This codes for CASSLRHQGARETQYF.

This clone was recorded only once. This sequence joins TRBV14 and TRBJ1-1; D is uncertain. From germline, CDR1 is SGHDN and CDR2 FVKESK. V was shortened by 10 bases and J by 1 base, with 22 bases between the two germline ends. This CDR3 spans 16 amino acids. The CDR3 is CATQRLGYERNTEAFF. The CDR3 bases are TGTGCCACCCAGCGGTTAGGCTATGAGAGGAACACTGAAGCTTTCTTT.

This chain links TRBV15 with TRBJ1-6, with TRBD1 matching 10 bases. V lost 0 bases to trimming and J lost 2 bases; unmatched junction nucleotides: 4. Germline V gene sequence: CDR1 LNHNV, CDR2 YYDKDF (reference sequence). This CDR3 comprises 18 residues. CDR3 coding DNA: TGTGCCACCAGCAGAGATCCGGGACAGGGGACCTATAATTCACCCCTCCACTTT. As protein: CATSRDPGQGTYNSPLHF.

The V gene is TRBV4-1, the J gene TRBJ2-2, with D possibly TRBD2 on 5 matching bases. V was clipped by 1 base and J by 1 base, with 7 bases between them. The CDR3 is 15 residues long. In germline, CDR1 is MGHRA, CDR2 YSYEKL. The CDR3: CASSQVGGNTGELFF. In nucleotides, the CDR3 is TGCGCCAGCAGCCAAGTCGGAGGGAACACCGGGGAGCTGTTTTTT.

The genes are TRBV2 and TRBJ1-2; a possible D gene is TRBD1 (6 bases). With 7 bases removed from V and 8 bases from J, the gap between germline ends came to 17 bases. CDR1 and CDR2 (germline): SNHLY, FYNNEI. CDR3 length equals 13 residues. This CDR3 reads CASIRRGQGGYTF. CDR3 in DNA: TGTGCCAGCATTAGGCGGGGGCAAGGCGGCTACACCTTC. Combining the CDR3 with reference TRBV2 and TRBJ1-2 gives the whole variable domain EPEVTQTPSHQVTQMGQEVILRCVPISNHLYFYWYRQILGQKVEFLVSFYNNEISEKSEIFDDQFSVERPDGSNFTLKIRSTKLEDSAMYFCASIRRGQGGYTFGSGTRLTVV.

J is TRBJ2-5 and V is TRBV19, with D tentatively TRBD2 (6 bases). Trimming took off 4 bases at V and 2 bases at J, with 8 bases between the two ends. The length of the CDR3 is 13 residues. CDR1 and CDR2 from the germline V gene are LNHDA and SQIVND (reference sequence). The CDR3 reads CASSRDSQETQYF. In DNA, the CDR3 is TGTGCCAGTAGTAGGGACTCTCAAGAGACCCAGTACTTC.

The chain recombines TRBV6-6 with TRBJ1-2; 7 nucleotides match TRBD1. The J segment lost 4 bases and the V segment lost 4 bases, leaving 12 bases of the junction unmatched. The CDR3 is 16 amino acids. Per the germline V gene, CDR1 is MNHNY and CDR2 is SVGAGI (reference sequence). The CDR3 sequence is CASSSSRTGLGYGYTF. The CDR3 DNA reads TGTGCCAGCAGTTCTTCACGGACAGGCTTGGGCTATGGCTACACCTTC.

The V and J genes are TRBV30 and TRBJ1-5; a possible D gene is TRBD1 (5 bases). Looked up from germline, CDR1 is GTSNPN and CDR2 is SVGIG (reference sequence). V lost 4 bases to trimming and J lost 2 bases, with 12 bases between them. This CDR3 has 14 residues. Written as DNA, the CDR3 is TGTGCCTGGAACTCAGGGAAGGGCAATCAGCCCCAGCATTTT. As protein: CAWNSGKGNQPQHF.

J is TRBJ2-3 and V is TRBV19, with D possibly TRBD1 on 5 matching bases. The V gene's germline CDR1 is LNHDA and CDR2 SQIVND (reference sequence). The V end was cut by 1 base, the J end by 1 base, with 6 bases between. This CDR3 has 14 amino acids. The CDR3 DNA reads as TGTGCCAGTAGTATAGCCAGGGGCACAGATACGCAGTATTTT. Its translation: CASSIARGTDTQYF.